This note documents a single T cell receptor (beta chain) sequence. Its antigen is currently unknown. This entry comes from a study of neoadjuvant anti-PD-1 for oral cavity cancer. Study overall: Most patients had three to four biweekly doses of 3 mg/kg nivolumab before resection. Patients without progression received a fourth nivolumab dose around day 43, then surgical resection on days 50-56.

Study results and caveats: Higher pretreatment Treg/Th17 ratios tracked higher pretreatment blood clonality. Post-nivolumab, blood T cell clonality was significantly elevated in non-responders.

Trimming removed 3 bases from V and 5 bases from J; junction bases left unmatched: 7. CDR3 length: 15 residues. CDR1 SGHNT and CDR2 YYREEE come from the germline V gene (reference sequence). Time point: after neoadjuvant nivolumab, at surgical resection. Produced via immunoSEQ multiplex PCR; TCRdb's table is partial and in-frame only. Of 55,000 to 75,000 clones listed, roughly 90% are singletons. The chain has TRBV5-4 and TRBJ2-5; the match to TRBD1 covers 10 bases. Sequencing used PBMCs, obtained after nivolumab (anti-PD-1) treatment. This clonotype originated in a person aged 35-80 years with oral cavity squamous cell carcinoma. The CDR3, as DNA: TGTGCCAGCAGCTCCGGGACAGGGGATTTGGAGACCCAGTACTTC. The encoded protein is CASSSGTGDLETQYF.